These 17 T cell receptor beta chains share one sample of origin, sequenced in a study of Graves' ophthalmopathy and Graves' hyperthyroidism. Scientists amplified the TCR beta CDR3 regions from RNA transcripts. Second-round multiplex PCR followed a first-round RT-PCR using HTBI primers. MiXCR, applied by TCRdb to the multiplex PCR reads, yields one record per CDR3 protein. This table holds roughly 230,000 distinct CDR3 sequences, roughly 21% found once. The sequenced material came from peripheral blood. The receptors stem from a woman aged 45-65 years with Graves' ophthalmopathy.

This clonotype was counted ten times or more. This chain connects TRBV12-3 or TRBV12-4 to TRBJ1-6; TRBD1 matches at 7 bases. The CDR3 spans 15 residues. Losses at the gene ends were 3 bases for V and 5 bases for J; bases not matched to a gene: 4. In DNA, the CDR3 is TGTGCCAGCAGTTTGGAGGGACAGAATAATTCACCCCTCCACTTT. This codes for CASSLEGQNNSPLHF.

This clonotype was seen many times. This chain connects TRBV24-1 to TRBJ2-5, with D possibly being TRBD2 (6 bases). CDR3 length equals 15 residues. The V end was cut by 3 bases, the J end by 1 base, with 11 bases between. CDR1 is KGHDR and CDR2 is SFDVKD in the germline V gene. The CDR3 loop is CATSDQGTAQETQYF. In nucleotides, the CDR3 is TGTGCCACCAGTGATCAAGGGACTGCCCAAGAGACCCAGTACTTC.

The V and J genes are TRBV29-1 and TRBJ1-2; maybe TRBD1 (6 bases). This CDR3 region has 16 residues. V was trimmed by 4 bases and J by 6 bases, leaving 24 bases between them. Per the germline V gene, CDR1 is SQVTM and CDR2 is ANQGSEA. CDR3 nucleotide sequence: TGCAGCGTTGGGGGTTCCAGTGGGGGCTTACCCCATGGCTACACCTTC. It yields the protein CSVGGSSGGLPHGYTF.

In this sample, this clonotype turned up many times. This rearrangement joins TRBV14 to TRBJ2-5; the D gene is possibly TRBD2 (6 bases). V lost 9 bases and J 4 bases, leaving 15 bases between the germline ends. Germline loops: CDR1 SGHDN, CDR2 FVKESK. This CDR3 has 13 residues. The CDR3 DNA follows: TGTGCCAGTACGGGCGGGATAGGAGAGACCCAGTACTTC. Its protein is CASTGGIGETQYF.

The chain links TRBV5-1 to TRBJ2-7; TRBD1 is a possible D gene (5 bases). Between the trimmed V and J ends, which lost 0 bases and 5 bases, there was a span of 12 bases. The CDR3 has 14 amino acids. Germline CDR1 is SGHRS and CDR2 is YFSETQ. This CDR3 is CASSLAGGAHEQYF. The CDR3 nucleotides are TGCGCCAGCAGCTTGGCCGGTGGGGCGCACGAGCAGTACTTC. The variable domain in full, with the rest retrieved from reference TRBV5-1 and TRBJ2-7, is KAGVTQTPRYLIKTRGQQVTLSCSPISGHRSVSWYQQTPGQGLQFLFEYFSETQRNKGNFPGRFSGRQFSNSRSEMNVSTLELGDSALYLCASSLAGGAHEQYFGPGTRLTVT.

Here the CDR3 DNA reads TGTGCCAGCAGGAGGACGGCTGAAGCTTTCTTT. Amino acid sequence: CASRRTAEAFF. The V and J genes are TRBV28 and TRBJ1-1, with D unclear. The germline V gene has CDR1 MDHEN and CDR2 SYDVKM. Trimming removed 6 bases from V and 6 bases from J, with 8 bases in between. The CDR3 has 11 amino acids.

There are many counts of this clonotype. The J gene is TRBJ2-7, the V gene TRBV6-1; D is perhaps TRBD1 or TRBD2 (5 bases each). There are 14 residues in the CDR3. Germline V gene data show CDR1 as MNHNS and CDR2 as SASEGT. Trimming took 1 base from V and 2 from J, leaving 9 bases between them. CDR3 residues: CASSEGGTAYEQYF. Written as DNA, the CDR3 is TGTGCCAGCAGTGAAGGGGGGACGGCCTACGAGCAGTACTTC.

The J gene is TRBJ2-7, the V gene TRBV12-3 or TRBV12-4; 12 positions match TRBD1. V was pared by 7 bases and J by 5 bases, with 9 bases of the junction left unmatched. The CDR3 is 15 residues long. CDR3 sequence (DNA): TGTGCCAGCACTCCGGGCGGGACAGGGGGCCACGAGCAGTACTTC. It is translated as CASTPGGTGGHEQYF.

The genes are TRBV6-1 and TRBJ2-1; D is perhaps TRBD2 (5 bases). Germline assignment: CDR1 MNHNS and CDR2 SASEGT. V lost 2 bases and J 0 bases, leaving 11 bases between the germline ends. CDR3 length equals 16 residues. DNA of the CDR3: TGTGCCAGCAGTGAAAGGCGGGCCAGCTCCTACAATGAGCAGTTCTTC. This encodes CASSERRASSYNEQFF.

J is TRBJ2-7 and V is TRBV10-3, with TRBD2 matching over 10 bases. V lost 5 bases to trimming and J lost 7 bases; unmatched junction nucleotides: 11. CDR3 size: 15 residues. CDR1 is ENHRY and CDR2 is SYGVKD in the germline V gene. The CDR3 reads CAISLVASGSGEQYF. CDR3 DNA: TGTGCCATCAGTTTGGTGGCTAGCGGGAGTGGTGAGCAGTACTTC.

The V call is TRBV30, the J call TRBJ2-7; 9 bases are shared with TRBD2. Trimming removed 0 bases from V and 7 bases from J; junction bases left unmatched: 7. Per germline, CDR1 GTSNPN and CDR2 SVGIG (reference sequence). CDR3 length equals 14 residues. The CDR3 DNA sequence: TGTGCCTGGAGTGTACTAGGACTAGCGAGAGAGCAGTACTTC. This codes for CAWSVLGLAREQYF.

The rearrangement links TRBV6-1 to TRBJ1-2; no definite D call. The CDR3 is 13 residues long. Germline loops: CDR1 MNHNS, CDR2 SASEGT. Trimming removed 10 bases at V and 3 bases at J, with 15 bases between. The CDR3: CATGAGSDYGYTF. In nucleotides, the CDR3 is TGTGCCACCGGCGCTGGGTCTGACTATGGCTACACCTTC.

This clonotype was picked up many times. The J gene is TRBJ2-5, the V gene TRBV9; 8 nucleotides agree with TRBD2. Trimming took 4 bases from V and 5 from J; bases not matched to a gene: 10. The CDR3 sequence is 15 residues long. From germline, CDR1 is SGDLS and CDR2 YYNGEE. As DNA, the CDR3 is TGTGCCAGCAGCCCCGGGGAGCCGGGGGGGGAGACCCAGTACTTC. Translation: CASSPGEPGGETQYF.

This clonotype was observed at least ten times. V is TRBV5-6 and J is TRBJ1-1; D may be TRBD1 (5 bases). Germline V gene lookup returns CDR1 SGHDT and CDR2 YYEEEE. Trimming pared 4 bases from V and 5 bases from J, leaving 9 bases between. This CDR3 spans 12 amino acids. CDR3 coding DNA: TGTGCCAGCAGCATTTCAGGGACTGAAGCTTTCTTT. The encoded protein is CASSISGTEAFF. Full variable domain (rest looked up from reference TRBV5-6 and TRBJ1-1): DAGVTQSPTHLIKTRGQQVTLRCSPKSGHDTVSWYQQALGQGPQFIFQYYEEEERQRGNFPDRFSGHQFPNYSSELNVNALLLGDSALYLCASSISGTEAFFGQGTRLTVV.

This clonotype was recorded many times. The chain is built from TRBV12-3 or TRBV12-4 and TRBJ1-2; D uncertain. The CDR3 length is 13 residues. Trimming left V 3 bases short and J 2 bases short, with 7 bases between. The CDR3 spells CASSFGQNYGYTF. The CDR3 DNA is TGTGCCAGCAGTTTCGGGCAGAACTATGGCTACACCTTC.

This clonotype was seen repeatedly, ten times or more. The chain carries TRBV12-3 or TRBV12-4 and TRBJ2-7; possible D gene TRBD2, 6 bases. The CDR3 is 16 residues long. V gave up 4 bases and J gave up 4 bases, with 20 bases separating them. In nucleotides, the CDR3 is TGTGCCAGCAGTTCCGGAGGGAACCAAGGGAGGTACGAGCAGTACTTC. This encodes CASSSGGNQGRYEQYF.

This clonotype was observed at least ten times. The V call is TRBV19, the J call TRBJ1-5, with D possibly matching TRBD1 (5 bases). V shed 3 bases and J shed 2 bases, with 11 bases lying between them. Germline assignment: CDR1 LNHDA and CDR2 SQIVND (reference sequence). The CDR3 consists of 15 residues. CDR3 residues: CASSISQGGNQPQHF. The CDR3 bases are TGTGCCAGTAGTATTTCCCAGGGCGGCAATCAGCCCCAGCATTTT.